One T cell receptor beta chain is described in this entry. Its specificity is not known. Treatment of patients with chemo-refractory metastatic non-small-cell lung cancer consisted of focal radiation plus CTLA-4 blockade with ipilimumab. The repertoire was sequenced with immunoSEQ multiplex PCR; TCRdb's copy has only in-frame clones and lacks some. Here the sample spans about 54,000 clones, under 85% being singletons. These data originate in a study of radiotherapy plus CTLA-4 blockade in lung cancer. V lost 7 bases, J lost 5 bases, and 12 bases lay in between. The germline V gene has CDR1 DFQATT and CDR2 SNEGSKA (reference sequence). The CDR3 runs to 11 residues. General study results and limits: Early clone dynamics of blood T cells, plus interferon-beta, reportedly predicted response best.

The chain carries TRBV20-1 and TRBJ2-7, with unresolved D. The clonotype comes from a human donor with non-small cell lung cancer who had a partial response to radiotherapy plus ipilimumab. The source was peripheral blood, collected from a patient treated with radiotherapy plus ipilimumab. The CDR3 loop is CSGGWPDEQYF. CDR3 coding DNA: TGCAGTGGTGGTTGGCCCGACGAGCAGTACTTC.